This T cell receptor (beta chain) was recorded in a study of OX40 agonist ivuxolimab in advanced cancers. With baseline, cycle 4 day 1, and cycle 7 day 1 as timepoints, blood was sampled. Details on this clone: Its antigen is unknown.

Study-level points and caveats: Average numbers of expanded clones were greater in CD8+ T cells than in CD4+.

The assay was immunoSEQ multiplex PCR, and TCRdb's table has in-frame clones only and misses some. The table records tens of thousands of clones, 85% to 90% of them present only once. The CDR3 extends over 15 amino acids. Germline-derived CDR1 and CDR2 are SGDLS and YYNGEE. Between the trimmed V and J ends, which lost 1 base and 0 bases, there was a span of 10 bases. The rearrangement links TRBV9 to TRBJ1-1; D unresolved. Sequences were derived from CD4+ or CD8+ T cells sorted from blood, sampled in a trial of the OX40 agonist ivuxolimab. The receptor was isolated from an adult with an advanced solid tumor such as melanoma, head and neck, liver or kidney cancer. CDR3: CASSVSPEMNTEAFF. The CDR3 coding sequence is TGTGCCAGCAGCGTATCCCCGGAAATGAACACTGAAGCTTTCTTT.